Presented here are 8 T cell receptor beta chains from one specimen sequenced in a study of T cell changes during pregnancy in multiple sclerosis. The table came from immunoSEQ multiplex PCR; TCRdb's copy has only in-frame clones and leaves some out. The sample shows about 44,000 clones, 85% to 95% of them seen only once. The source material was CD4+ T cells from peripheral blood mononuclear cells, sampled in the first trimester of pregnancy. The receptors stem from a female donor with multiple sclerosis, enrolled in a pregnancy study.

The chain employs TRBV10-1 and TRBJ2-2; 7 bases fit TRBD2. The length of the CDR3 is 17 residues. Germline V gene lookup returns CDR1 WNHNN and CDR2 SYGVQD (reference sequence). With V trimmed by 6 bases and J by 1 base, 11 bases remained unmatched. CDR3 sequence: CASSPTVGGWNTGELFF. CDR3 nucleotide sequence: TGCGCCAGCAGCCCGACCGTGGGGGGGTGGAACACCGGGGAGCTGTTTTTT.

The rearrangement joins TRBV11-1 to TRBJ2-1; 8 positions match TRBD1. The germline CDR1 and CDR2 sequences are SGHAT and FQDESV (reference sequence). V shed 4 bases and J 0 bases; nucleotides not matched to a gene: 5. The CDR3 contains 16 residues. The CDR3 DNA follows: TGTGCCAGCAGCTCGGGACAGGTCAGCTCCTACAATGAGCAGTTCTTC. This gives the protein CASSSGQVSSYNEQFF.

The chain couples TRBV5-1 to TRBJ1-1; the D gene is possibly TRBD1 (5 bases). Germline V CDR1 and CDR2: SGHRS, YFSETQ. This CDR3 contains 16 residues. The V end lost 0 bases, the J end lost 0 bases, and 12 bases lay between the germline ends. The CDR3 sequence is CASSLGQTSVNTEAFF. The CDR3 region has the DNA TGCGCCAGCAGCTTGGGACAGACCTCGGTGAACACTGAAGCTTTCTTT.

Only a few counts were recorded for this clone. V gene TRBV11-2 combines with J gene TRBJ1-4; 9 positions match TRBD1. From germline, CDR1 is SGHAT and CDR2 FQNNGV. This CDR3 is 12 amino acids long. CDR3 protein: CAIGTGLEKLFF. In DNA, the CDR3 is TGTGCGATCGGGACAGGGCTTGAAAAACTGTTTTTT.

CDR3 DNA sequence: TGTGCCAGTATGGGGGGGAACTCTGGGGCCAACGTCCTGACTTTC. Its translation is CASMGGNSGANVLTF. V is TRBV19 and J is TRBJ2-6; 7 bases are a match to TRBD2. Germline V gene sequence: CDR1 LNHDA, CDR2 SQIVND (reference sequence). The V segment lost 7 bases and the J segment 0 bases; nucleotides outside the gene matches: 3. CDR3 length: 15 amino acids.

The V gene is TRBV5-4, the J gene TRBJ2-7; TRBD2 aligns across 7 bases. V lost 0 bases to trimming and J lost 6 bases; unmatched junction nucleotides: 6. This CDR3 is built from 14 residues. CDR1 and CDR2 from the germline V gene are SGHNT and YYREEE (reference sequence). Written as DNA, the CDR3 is TGTGCCAGCAGCTTGGCTGCCAGGGAGGGCGAGCAGTACTTC. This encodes CASSLAAREGEQYF.

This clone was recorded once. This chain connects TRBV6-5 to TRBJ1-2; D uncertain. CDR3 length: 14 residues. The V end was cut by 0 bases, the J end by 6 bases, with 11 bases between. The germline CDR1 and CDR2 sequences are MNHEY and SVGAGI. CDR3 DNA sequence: TGTGCCAGCAGTTACTCCCCGCGGGTGGATGGCTACACCTTC. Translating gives CASSYSPRVDGYTF.

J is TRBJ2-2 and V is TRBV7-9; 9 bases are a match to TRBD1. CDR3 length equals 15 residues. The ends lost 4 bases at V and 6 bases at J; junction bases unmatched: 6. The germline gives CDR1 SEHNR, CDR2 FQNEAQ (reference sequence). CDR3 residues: CASSSGTGYAGELFF. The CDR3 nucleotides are TGTGCCAGCAGCTCCGGGACAGGGTATGCCGGGGAGCTGTTTTTT.